The entry below describes one T cell receptor (beta chain). Its matching antigen is unknown. These data belong to a study of T cells in tuberculosis. Across the study: T cells were selected with CD1B tetramers loaded with glucose monomycolate.

CDR1 is SGHRS and CDR2 is YFSETQ in the germline V gene. After removal of 4 bases from V and 2 bases from J, the junction contained 3 bases not matched to a gene. The length of the CDR3 is 14 residues. Regarding the study as a whole: A GMM-specific repertoire classifier reached around 85% accuracy, AUROC about 0.87.

Data came from immunoSEQ multiplex PCR; TCRdb stores just in-frame clones and leaves some out. Of 20,000 to 25,000 clones listed, over 75% are singletons. The sequence was obtained from a donor between 10 and 35 years old with latent tuberculosis or without tuberculosis infection. The specimen sequenced was PBMCs. This chain joins TRBV5-1 and TRBJ2-5; 9 bases line up with TRBD1. The CDR3 here is CASSLGQGQETQYF. The CDR3 DNA follows: TGCGCCAGCAGCCTGGGACAGGGACAAGAGACCCAGTACTTC.